One sample yielded the 22 T cell receptor beta chains listed below, sequenced in a study of Graves' ophthalmopathy and Graves' hyperthyroidism. The TCR beta CDR3 regions underwent amplification from RNA transcripts. HTBI primers served in a first-round RT-PCR, which a second-round multiplex PCR followed. One entry per CDR3 protein results from TCRdb running MiXCR on the multiplex PCR reads. The sample includes 150,000 to 200,000 distinct CDR3 sequences, 39% of them seen just once. The sequencing sample was made of peripheral blood. Every receptor here comes from a man in his thirties or forties with Graves' ophthalmopathy.

The chain employs TRBV6-2 or TRBV6-3 and TRBJ1-2; D call uncertain. The CDR3 is 14 amino acids. V was clipped by 8 bases and J by 4 bases, with 17 bases between them. CDR1 and CDR2 from the germline V gene are MNHEY and SVGEGT. The CDR3 is CASSDSPSFYGYTF. DNA for the CDR3: TGTGCCAGCTCAGATTCACCATCCTTCTATGGCTACACCTTC.

The chain couples TRBV6-1 to TRBJ2-5, with a weak D call TRBD1 (8 bases). Germline loops: CDR1 MNHNS, CDR2 SASEGT. The CDR3 is 15 residues long. V lost 2 bases and J 5 bases, leaving 15 bases between the germline ends. The CDR3 spells CASSEPGQGGETQYF. Written as DNA, the CDR3 is TGTGCCAGCAGTGAACCCGGACAGGGAGGGGAGACCCAGTACTTC.

The chain is built from TRBV20-1 and TRBJ1-6, with D tentatively TRBD1 (6 bases). The CDR3 spans 21 residues. Germline CDR1 reads DFQATT; CDR2 reads SNEGSKA (reference sequence). V lost 0 bases to trimming and J lost 0 bases, with 24 bases between them. CDR3 region: CSARDQGGFVSLDSYNSPLHF. CDR3 sequence (DNA): TGCAGTGCTAGAGATCAAGGGGGATTTGTAAGCCTCGACTCCTATAATTCACCCCTCCACTTT.

This rearrangement joins TRBV5-1 to TRBJ1-1; D not certain. The CDR3 runs to 14 residues. The germline V gene encodes CDR1 SGHRS and CDR2 YFSETQ. V lost 1 base to trimming and J lost 1 base, with 8 bases between them. This CDR3 is CASSLRPANTEAFF. CDR3 DNA: TGCGCCAGCAGCTTGCGTCCGGCGAACACTGAAGCTTTCTTT. Using reference TRBV5-1 and TRBJ1-1 for the parts outside the CDR3, the full variable domain is KAGVTQTPRYLIKTRGQQVTLSCSPISGHRSVSWYQQTPGQGLQFLFEYFSETQRNKGNFPGRFSGRQFSNSRSEMNVSTLELGDSALYLCASSLRPANTEAFFGQGTRLTVV.

At least ten counts were recorded for this clonotype. The genes are TRBV28 and TRBJ1-1; 8 nucleotides line up with TRBD1. With V trimmed by 10 bases and J by 3 bases, 4 bases remained unmatched. The CDR3 consists of 12 residues. The V gene's germline CDR1 is MDHEN and CDR2 SYDVKM. In DNA form, the CDR3 reads TGTGCCACGAGGACAGGGCACACTGAAGCTTTCTTT. As protein: CATRTGHTEAFF. The variable domain in full, completed from reference TRBV28 and TRBJ1-1, reads DVKVTQSSRYLVKRTGEKVFLECVQDMDHENMFWYRQDPGLGLRLIYFSYDVKMKEKGDIPEGYSVSREKKERFSLILESASTNQTSMYLCATRTGHTEAFFGQGTRLTVV.

This clonotype has at least ten counts. A read error may produce the germline difference seen at one junction end. This chain links TRBV7-2 with TRBJ2-7, with TRBD2 as a possible D gene (6 bases). This CDR3 region has 11 residues. The germline gives CDR1 SGHTA, CDR2 FQGNSA. This CDR3 reads CASSNPGLHIF. CDR3 bases: TGTGCCAGCAGTAACCCGGGACTCCATATCTTC.

The chain uses TRBV24-1 and TRBJ1-2, with 8 bases fitting TRBD1. The V segment lost 2 bases and the J segment 4 bases; nucleotides outside the gene matches: 8. Germline lookup yields CDR1 KGHDR and CDR2 SFDVKD. The CDR3 is 16 residues long. CDR3 DNA sequence: TGTGCCACCAGTGATTCAATGACAGGGGTTACCTATGGCTACACCTTC. Translated, it gives CATSDSMTGVTYGYTF.

This clonotype was detected ten times or more. The V gene is TRBV28, the J gene TRBJ1-1; D is uncertain. In germline, CDR1 is MDHEN, CDR2 SYDVKM. This CDR3 comprises 14 residues. Deletions cut 1 base from V and 1 base from J, with 7 bases between. CDR3 residues: CASSLSRKNTEAFF. The CDR3 DNA is TGTGCCAGCAGTTTATCTAGGAAGAACACTGAAGCTTTCTTT.

This clonotype was observed at least ten times. This rearrangement joins TRBV6-4 to TRBJ2-2, with D possibly matching TRBD1 (5 bases). The germline gives CDR1 MRHNA, CDR2 SNTAGT. Trimming cost V 5 bases and J 1 base, with 5 bases left between them. The CDR3 spans 13 residues. In DNA form, the CDR3 reads TGTGCCAGCAGTACAGGGAACACCGGGGAGCTGTTTTTT. Translated, it gives CASSTGNTGELFF.

J is TRBJ2-5 and V is TRBV24-1, with 7 nucleotides matching TRBD2. After removal of 1 base from V and 2 bases from J, the junction contained 3 bases not matched to a gene. Looked up from germline, CDR1 is KGHDR and CDR2 is SFDVKD. This CDR3 is 15 amino acids long. In DNA, the CDR3 is TGTGCCACCAGTGATTTCTGGGGACTACAAGAGACCCAGTACTTC. It codes for CATSDFWGLQETQYF.

This clonotype was counted ten times or more. The chain uses TRBV19 and TRBJ1-1, with D uncertain. CDR1 and CDR2 (germline): LNHDA, SQIVND (reference sequence). The length of the CDR3 is 15 residues. V shed 3 bases and J shed 3 bases, with 14 bases lying between them. The CDR3 DNA sequence: TGTGCCAGTAGTATGACGAGGTTGGAGGACACTGAAGCTTTCTTT. Translating gives CASSMTRLEDTEAFF. Full variable domain (remainder filled in from reference TRBV19 and TRBJ1-1): DGGITQSPKYLFRKEGQNVTLSCEQNLNHDAMYWYRQDPGQGLRLIYYSQIVNDFQKGDIAEGYSVSREKKESFPLTVTSAQKNPTAFYLCASSMTRLEDTEAFFGQGTRLTVV.

The V gene is TRBV28, the J gene TRBJ1-1; D gene ambiguous. This CDR3 is 13 amino acids long. Germline assignment: CDR1 MDHEN and CDR2 SYDVKM. Trimming pared 9 bases from V and 0 bases from J, leaving 11 bases between. The CDR3 sequence is CASLLYLNTEAFF. Here the CDR3 DNA reads TGTGCCAGTCTACTCTACTTGAACACTGAAGCTTTCTTT. Full variable domain (remainder filled in from reference TRBV28 and TRBJ1-1): DVKVTQSSRYLVKRTGEKVFLECVQDMDHENMFWYRQDPGLGLRLIYFSYDVKMKEKGDIPEGYSVSREKKERFSLILESASTNQTSMYLCASLLYLNTEAFFGQGTRLTVV.

This clonotype occurred many times. The V gene is TRBV12-3 or TRBV12-4, the J gene TRBJ1-1; D is unresolved. Trimming pared 3 bases from V and 5 bases from J, leaving 22 bases between. This CDR3 has 17 residues. Here the CDR3 reads CASSFRAPGALGTEAFF. CDR3 DNA sequence: TGTGCCAGCAGTTTTCGAGCCCCGGGTGCATTGGGGACTGAAGCTTTCTTT.

This clonotype was seen ten or more times. The rearrangement joins TRBV3-1 to TRBJ2-5; D is unresolved. There are 12 residues in the CDR3. From germline, CDR1 is LGHDT and CDR2 YNNKEL (reference sequence). V gave up 1 base and J gave up 8 bases, with 8 bases separating them. This chain's CDR3 is CASSQGARTQYF. The CDR3 DNA reads TGTGCCAGCAGCCAAGGGGCGAGAACCCAGTACTTC.

This sequence joins TRBV12-3 or TRBV12-4 and TRBJ1-3; D uncertain. The CDR3 length is 16 residues. V lost 3 bases and J lost 0, with 12 bases in between. CDR3 loop: CASSFNRPSSGNTIYF. The CDR3 region has the DNA TGTGCCAGCAGTTTTAACCGCCCCTCCTCTGGAAACACCATATATTTT.

This chain joins TRBV7-2 and TRBJ2-7; 9 bases match TRBD2. Germline V gene sequence: CDR1 SGHTA, CDR2 FQGNSA. This CDR3 has 15 amino acids. V dropped 5 bases and J dropped 2; count of bases not matched to a gene: 7. CDR3 amino acids: CASSPWASGAYEQYF. The CDR3 DNA reads as TGTGCCAGCAGCCCTTGGGCTAGCGGGGCCTACGAGCAGTACTTC.

The chain links TRBV6-5 to TRBJ1-2, with a tentative D call TRBD1 (6 bases). V was clipped by 0 bases and J by 7 bases, with 12 bases between them. This CDR3 contains 14 residues. CDR1 and CDR2 (germline): MNHEY, SVGAGI. The CDR3 DNA sequence: TGTGCCAGCAGTTACTCGGGGGGGGCCTCTGGCTACACCTTC. Protein: CASSYSGGASGYTF.

This clonotype was seen at least ten times. The chain carries TRBV4-2 and TRBJ2-2, with TRBD2 identical over 9 bases. Germline lookup yields CDR1 LGHNA and CDR2 YNFKEQ. Losses at the gene ends were 0 bases for V and 6 bases for J; bases not matched to a gene: 8. This CDR3 contains 17 residues. CDR3 loop: CASSQEWLAGMAGELFF. In DNA form, the CDR3 reads TGTGCCAGCAGCCAAGAGTGGCTAGCGGGAATGGCCGGGGAGCTGTTTTTT.

This rearrangement joins TRBV7-8 to TRBJ1-5; the D is unclear. The germline V gene encodes CDR1 SGHVS and CDR2 FQNEAQ. This CDR3 region has 13 residues. Trimming pared 5 bases from V and 6 bases from J, leaving 11 bases between. CDR3 coding DNA: TGTGCCAGCAGCCCAACGGCACCTCAGCCCCAGCATTTT. Translated, it gives CASSPTAPQPQHF.

This clonotype was observed a handful of times. The chain carries TRBV28 and TRBJ2-7, with a weak D call TRBD2 (6 bases). V was pared by 5 bases and J by 9 bases, with 20 bases between. This CDR3 is 14 amino acids long. In germline, CDR1 is MDHEN, CDR2 SYDVKM. The CDR3 is CASSPSPPLEGQYF. CDR3 DNA: TGTGCCAGCAGTCCATCTCCACCCCTGGAGGGGCAGTACTTC. Full variable domain (outside the CDR3, taken from reference TRBV28 and TRBJ2-7): DVKVTQSSRYLVKRTGEKVFLECVQDMDHENMFWYRQDPGLGLRLIYFSYDVKMKEKGDIPEGYSVSREKKERFSLILESASTNQTSMYLCASSPSPPLEGQYFGPGTRLTVT.

V usage is TRBV11-2 and J usage is TRBJ1-5; D is perhaps TRBD1 (5 bases). CDR3 length equals 19 residues. V lost 1 base and J 3 bases, leaving 22 bases between the germline ends. Per the germline V gene, CDR1 is SGHAT and CDR2 is FQNNGV. CDR3 nucleotide sequence: TGTGCCAGCAGCTTAGTTCGGGAGCGCGTCCTAGGGGACAATCAGCCCCAGCATTTT. Residues: CASSLVRERVLGDNQPQHF.

This clonotype was counted ten times or more. The chain's CDR3 is CASRFWGRARTYEQYF. The CDR3 nucleotides are TGTGCCAGCAGATTCTGGGGAAGGGCCCGAACCTACGAGCAGTACTTC. V usage is TRBV12-3 or TRBV12-4 and J usage is TRBJ2-7; D ambiguous. Deletions cut 6 bases from V and 2 bases from J, with 20 bases between. The CDR3 is 16 amino acids.